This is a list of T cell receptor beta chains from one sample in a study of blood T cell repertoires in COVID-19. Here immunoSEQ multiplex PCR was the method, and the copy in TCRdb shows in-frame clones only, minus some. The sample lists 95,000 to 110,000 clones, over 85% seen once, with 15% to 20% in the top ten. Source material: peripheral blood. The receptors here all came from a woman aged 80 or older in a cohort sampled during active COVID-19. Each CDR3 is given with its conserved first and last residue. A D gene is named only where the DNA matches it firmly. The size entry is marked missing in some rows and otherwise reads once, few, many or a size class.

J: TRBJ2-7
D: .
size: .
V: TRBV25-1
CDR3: CASEPVSGTPEQYF
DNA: TGTGCCAGCGAGCCAGTTAGCGGTACCCCCGAGCAGTACTTC

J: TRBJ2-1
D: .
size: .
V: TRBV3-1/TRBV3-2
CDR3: CASRPSGGQLLNEQFF
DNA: TGTGCCAGCAGGCCCTCAGGAGGGCAGCTTTTGAATGAGCAGTTCTTC

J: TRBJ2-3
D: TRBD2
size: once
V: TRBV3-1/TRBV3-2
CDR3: CASSRLAGDPDTQYF
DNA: TGTGCCAGCAGCCGACTAGCGGGAGATCCAGATACGCAGTATTTT

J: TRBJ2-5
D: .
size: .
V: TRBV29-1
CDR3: CSVEDRGGRFQETQYF
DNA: TGCAGCGTTGAAGATCGGGGTGGGCGGTTCCAAGAGACCCAGTACTTC

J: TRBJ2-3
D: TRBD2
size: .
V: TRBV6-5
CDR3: CAGSSGGLGDTQYF
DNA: TGTGCGGGGTCTAGCGGAGGGCTGGGGGATACGCAGTATTTT

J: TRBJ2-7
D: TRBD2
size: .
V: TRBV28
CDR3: CAGRASGWPYEQYF
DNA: TGTGCCGGACGGGCTAGCGGTTGGCCGTACGAGCAGTACTTC

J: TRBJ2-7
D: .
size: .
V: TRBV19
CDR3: CASSTSGREQYF
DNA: TGTGCCAGTAGTACCTCAGGGCGCGAGCAGTACTTC

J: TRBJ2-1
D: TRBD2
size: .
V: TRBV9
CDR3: CASSVGASGAYNEQFF
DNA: TGTGCCAGCAGCGTAGGGGCTAGCGGCGCCTACAATGAGCAGTTCTTC

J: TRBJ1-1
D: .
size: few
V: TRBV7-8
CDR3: CASSSQGRDTEAFF
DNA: TGTGCCAGCAGCTCACAGGGCCGGGACACTGAAGCTTTCTTT

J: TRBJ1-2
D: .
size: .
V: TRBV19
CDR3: CASVTPPEYYGYTF
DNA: TGTGCCAGTGTCACTCCGCCGGAGTATTATGGCTACACCTTC

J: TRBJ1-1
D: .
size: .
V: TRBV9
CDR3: CASSVEPGIAAFF
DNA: TGTGCCAGCAGCGTAGAGCCAGGGATTGCGGCTTTCTTT

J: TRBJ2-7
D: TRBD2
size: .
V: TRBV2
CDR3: CASSESWLAGLDEQYF
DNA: TGTGCCAGCAGTGAATCGTGGCTAGCGGGACTAGACGAGCAGTACTTC

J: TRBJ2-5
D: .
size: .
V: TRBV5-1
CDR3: CASRLAETQYF
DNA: TGCGCCAGCAGATTAGCGGAGACCCAGTACTTC

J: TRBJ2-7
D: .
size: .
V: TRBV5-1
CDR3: CASSLGFAAATTYEQYF
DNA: TGCGCCAGCAGCTTGGGATTCGCGGCAGCGACGACCTACGAGCAGTACTTC

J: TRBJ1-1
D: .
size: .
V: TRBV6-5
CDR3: CASRSQWLAFF
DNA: TGTGCCAGCAGATCGCAATGGCTAGCTTTCTTT

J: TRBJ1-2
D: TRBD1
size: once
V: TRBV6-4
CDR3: CASSPGTGYGYTF
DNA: TGTGCCAGCAGTCCCGGGACAGGCTATGGCTACACCTTC

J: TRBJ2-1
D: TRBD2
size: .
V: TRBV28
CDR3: CASNVVGPSGRANEQFF
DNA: TGTGCCAGCAACGTGGTAGGACCAAGCGGGAGGGCCAATGAGCAGTTCTTC

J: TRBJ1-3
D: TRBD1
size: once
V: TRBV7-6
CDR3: CASSPRQGALGNTIYF
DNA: TGTGCCAGCAGCCCCCGACAGGGGGCTTTGGGAAACACCATATATTTT

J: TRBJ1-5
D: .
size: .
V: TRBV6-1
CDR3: CASSEGQPYSNQPQHF
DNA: TGTGCCAGCAGTGAGGGGCAGCCCTATAGCAATCAGCCCCAGCATTTT

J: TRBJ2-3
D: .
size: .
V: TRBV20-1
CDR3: CSASSDTDTQYF
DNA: TGCAGTGCTAGTAGCGACACAGATACGCAGTATTTT

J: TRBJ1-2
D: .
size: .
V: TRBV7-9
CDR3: CASSPSGGVDGYTF
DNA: TGTGCCAGCAGCCCCTCCGGAGGGGTAGATGGCTACACCTTC

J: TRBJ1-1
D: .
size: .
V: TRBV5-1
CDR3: CASSRQDNTEAFF
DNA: TGCGCCAGCAGCCGACAGGACAACACTGAAGCTTTCTTT